Each of the 2 T cell receptor beta chains below was sequenced from the same sample in a study of blood T cell repertoires in COVID-19. Method: immunoSEQ multiplex PCR; TCRdb's copy keeps in-frame clones and lacks some. The sample includes about 140,000 clones, about four fifths of them seen just once. Sequencing input: PBMCs or T cells enriched from blood (not recorded which). Receptor source: a man in his forties with acute COVID-19.

The chain joins TRBV4-2 to TRBJ1-2; possible D gene TRBD1, 5 bases. The CDR3 consists of 17 residues. Trimming cost V 4 bases and J 0 bases, with 18 bases left between them. Per the germline V gene, CDR1 is LGHNA and CDR2 is YNFKEQ. The CDR3 spells CASSPPGGGVSNYGYTF. In DNA form, the CDR3 reads TGTGCCAGCAGCCCTCCGGGGGGTGGGGTCTCTAACTATGGCTACACCTTC.

This clone was counted between two and nine times. This chain uses TRBV6-6 with TRBJ1-2; perhaps TRBD1 as D (6 bases). The CDR3 sequence is 13 residues long. Trimming cost V 2 bases and J 8 bases, with 12 bases left between them. The germline CDR1 and CDR2 sequences are MNHNY and SVGAGI (reference sequence). CDR3 amino acids: CASSYPDSPGYTF. In DNA, the CDR3 is TGTGCCAGCAGTTACCCGGACAGTCCGGGCTACACCTTC.